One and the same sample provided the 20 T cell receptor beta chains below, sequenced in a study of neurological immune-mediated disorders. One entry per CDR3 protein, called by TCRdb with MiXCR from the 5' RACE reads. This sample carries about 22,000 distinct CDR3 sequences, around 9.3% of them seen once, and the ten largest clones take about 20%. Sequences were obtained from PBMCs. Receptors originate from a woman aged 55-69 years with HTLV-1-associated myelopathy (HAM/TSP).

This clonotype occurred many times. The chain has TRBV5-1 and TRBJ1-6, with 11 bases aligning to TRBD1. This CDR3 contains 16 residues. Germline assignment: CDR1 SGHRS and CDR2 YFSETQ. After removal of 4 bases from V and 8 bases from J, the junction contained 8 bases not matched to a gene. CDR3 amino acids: CASSPWTGGDYSPLHF. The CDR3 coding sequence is TGCGCCAGCAGCCCTTGGACAGGGGGCGATTATTCACCCCTCCACTTT.

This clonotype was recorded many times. The CDR3, as DNA: TGTGCCAGCAGTGAATATGACGGATGGGCAGCGGGGGCTTGGGGGGTTTCACCCCTCCACTTT. It is translated as CASSEYDGWAAGAWGVSPLHF. This chain connects TRBV25-1 to TRBJ1-6; weak D call: TRBD1 (6 bases). In germline, CDR1 is MGHDK, CDR2 SYGVNS. The CDR3 is 21 amino acids. Trimming cost V 0 bases and J 9 bases, with 30 bases left between them.

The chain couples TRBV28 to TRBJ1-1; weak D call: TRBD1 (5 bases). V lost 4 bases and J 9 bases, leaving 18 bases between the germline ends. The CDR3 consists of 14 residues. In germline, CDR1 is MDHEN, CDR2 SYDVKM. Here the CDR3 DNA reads TGTGCCAGCAGTTCCACAAAGGGGATGGGTAAAGCTTTCTTT. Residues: CASSSTKGMGKAFF.

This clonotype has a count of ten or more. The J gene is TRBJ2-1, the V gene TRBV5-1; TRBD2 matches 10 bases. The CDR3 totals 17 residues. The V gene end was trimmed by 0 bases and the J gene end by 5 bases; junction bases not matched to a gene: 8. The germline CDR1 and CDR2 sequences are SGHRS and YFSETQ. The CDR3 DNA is TGCGCCAGCAGCTTGGGGACTAGCGGCCTTCTAGACAATGAGCAGTTCTTC. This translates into CASSLGTSGLLDNEQFF.

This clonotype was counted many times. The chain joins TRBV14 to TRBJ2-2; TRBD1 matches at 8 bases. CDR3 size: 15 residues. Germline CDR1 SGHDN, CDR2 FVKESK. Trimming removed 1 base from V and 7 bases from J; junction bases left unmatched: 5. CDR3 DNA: TGTGCCAGCAGCCAAGGCCAGGGGGCCGTCGGGGAGCTGTTTTTT. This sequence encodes CASSQGQGAVGELFF.

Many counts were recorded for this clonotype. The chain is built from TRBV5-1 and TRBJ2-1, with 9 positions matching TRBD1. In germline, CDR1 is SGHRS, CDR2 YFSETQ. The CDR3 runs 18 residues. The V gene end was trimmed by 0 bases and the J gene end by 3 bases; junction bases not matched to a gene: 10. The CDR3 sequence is CASSLAVRSGQGYNEQFF. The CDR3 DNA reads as TGCGCCAGCAGCTTGGCCGTACGTTCGGGACAGGGCTACAATGAGCAGTTCTTC.

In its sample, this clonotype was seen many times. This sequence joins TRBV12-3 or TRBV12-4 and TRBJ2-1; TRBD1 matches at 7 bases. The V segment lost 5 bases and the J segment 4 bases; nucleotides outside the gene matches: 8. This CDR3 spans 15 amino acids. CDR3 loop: CASSRPGQPYNEQFF. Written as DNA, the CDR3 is TGTGCCAGCAGTCGACCGGGACAGCCATACAATGAGCAGTTCTTC.

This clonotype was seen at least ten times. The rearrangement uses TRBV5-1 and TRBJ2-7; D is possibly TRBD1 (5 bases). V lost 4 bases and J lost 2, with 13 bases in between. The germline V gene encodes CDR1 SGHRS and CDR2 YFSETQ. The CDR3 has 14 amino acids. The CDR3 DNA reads TGCGCCAGCAGCCCCGTGCAGGGTCCCTACGAGCAGTACTTC. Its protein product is CASSPVQGPYEQYF.

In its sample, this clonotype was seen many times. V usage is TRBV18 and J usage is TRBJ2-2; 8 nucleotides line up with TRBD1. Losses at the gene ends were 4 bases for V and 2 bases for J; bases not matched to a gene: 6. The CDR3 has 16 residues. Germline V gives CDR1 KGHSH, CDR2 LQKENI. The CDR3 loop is CASSLSTGANTGELFF. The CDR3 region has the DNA TGTGCCAGCTCACTCTCGACAGGGGCAAACACCGGGGAGCTGTTTTTT.

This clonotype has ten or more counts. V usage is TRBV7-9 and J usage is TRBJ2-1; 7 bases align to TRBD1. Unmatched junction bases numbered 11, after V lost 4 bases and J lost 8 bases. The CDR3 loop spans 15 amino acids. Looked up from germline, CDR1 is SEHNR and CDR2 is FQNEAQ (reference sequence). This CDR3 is CASSSTGKGWDEQFF. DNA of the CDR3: TGTGCCAGCAGCTCGACAGGGAAAGGATGGGATGAGCAGTTCTTC.

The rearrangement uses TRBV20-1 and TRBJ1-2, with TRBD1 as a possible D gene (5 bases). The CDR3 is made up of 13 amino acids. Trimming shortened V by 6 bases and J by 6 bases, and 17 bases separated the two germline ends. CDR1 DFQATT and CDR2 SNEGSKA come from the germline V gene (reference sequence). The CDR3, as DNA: TGCAGTGCAACCGGGGGAGGGGTACATGGCTACACCTTC. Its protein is CSATGGGVHGYTF.

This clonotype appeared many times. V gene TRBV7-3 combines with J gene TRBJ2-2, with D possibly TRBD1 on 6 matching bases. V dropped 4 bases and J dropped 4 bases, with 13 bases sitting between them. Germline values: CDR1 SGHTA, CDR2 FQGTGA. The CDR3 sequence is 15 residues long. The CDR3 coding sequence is TGTGCCAGCAGCTCACCAGGGGTCGGCACCGGGGAGCTGTTTTTT. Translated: CASSSPGVGTGELFF. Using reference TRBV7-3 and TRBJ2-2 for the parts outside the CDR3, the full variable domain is GAGVSQTPSNKVTEKGKYVELRCDPISGHTALYWYRQSLGQGPEFLIYFQGTGAADDSGLPNDRFFAVRPEGSVSTLKIQRTERGDSAVYLCASSSPGVGTGELFFGEGSRLTVL.

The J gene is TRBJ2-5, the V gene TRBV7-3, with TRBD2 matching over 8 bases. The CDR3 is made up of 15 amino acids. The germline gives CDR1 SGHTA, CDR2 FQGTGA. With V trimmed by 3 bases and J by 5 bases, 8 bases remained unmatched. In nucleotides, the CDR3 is TGTGCCAGCAGCTTTGTCGGGGGGGCCATCGAGACCCAGTACTTC. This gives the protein CASSFVGGAIETQYF.

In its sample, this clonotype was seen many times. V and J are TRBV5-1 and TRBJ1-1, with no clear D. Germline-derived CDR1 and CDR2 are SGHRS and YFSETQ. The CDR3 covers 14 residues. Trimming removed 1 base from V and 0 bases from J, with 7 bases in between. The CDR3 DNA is TGCGCCAGCAGCTTGAATTCGGTGAACACTGAAGCTTTCTTT. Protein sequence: CASSLNSVNTEAFF.

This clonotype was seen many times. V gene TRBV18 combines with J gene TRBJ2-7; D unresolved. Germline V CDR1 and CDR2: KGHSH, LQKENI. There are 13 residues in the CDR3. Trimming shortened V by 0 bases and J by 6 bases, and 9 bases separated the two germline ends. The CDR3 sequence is CASSPPSVGEQYF. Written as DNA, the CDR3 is TGTGCCAGCTCACCACCGTCAGTTGGCGAGCAGTACTTC.

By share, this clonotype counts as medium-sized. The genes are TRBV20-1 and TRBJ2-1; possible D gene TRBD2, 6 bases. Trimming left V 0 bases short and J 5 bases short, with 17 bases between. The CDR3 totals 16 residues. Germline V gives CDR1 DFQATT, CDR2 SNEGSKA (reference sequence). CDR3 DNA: TGCAGTGCTAGAGATGGTTTCGCGGGGATCCACAATGAGCAGTTCTTC. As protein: CSARDGFAGIHNEQFF.

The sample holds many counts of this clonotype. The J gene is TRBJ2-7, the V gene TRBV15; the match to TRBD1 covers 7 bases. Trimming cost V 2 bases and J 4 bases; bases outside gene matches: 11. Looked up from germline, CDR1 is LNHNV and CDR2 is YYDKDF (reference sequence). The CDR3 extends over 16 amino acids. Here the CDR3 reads CATSRSRGQTIYEQYF. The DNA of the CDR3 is TGTGCCACCAGCAGATCCCGGGGACAGACGATATACGAGCAGTACTTC.

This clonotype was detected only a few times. The CDR3 DNA reads as TGCAGTGCTTGCCTCGGGGGGGCGGCCAATGAGAAATTCTTC. Translating gives CSACLGGAANEKFF. The rearrangement uses TRBV20-1 and TRBJ2-1; 8 bases agree with TRBD2. From germline, CDR1 is DFQATT and CDR2 SNEGSKA (reference sequence). This CDR3 is 14 amino acids long. The V segment lost 5 bases and the J segment 16 bases; nucleotides outside the gene matches: 19.

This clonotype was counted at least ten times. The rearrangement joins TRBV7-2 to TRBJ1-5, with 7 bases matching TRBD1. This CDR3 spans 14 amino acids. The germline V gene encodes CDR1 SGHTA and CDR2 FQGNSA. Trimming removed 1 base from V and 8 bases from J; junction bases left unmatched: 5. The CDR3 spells CASSLVAGGEPQHF. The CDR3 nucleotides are TGTGCCAGCAGCTTAGTAGCAGGGGGGGAGCCCCAGCATTTT.

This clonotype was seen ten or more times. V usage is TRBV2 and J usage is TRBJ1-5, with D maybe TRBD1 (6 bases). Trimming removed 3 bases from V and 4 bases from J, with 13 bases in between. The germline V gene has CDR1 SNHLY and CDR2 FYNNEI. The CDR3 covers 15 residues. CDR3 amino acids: CASSDGITGNQPQHF. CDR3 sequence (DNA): TGTGCCAGCAGTGATGGTATCACAGGGAATCAGCCCCAGCATTTT.